Following are 26 T cell receptor beta chains from one sample sequenced in a study of glioma-infiltrating T cells after dendritic cell vaccination. TCRdb's table, derived via immunoSEQ multiplex PCR, lists solely in-frame clones and lacks some. This table has around 100,000 clones, around 86% appearing once. The time point denotes: after dendritic cell vaccination, including at tumor progression/relapse. The starting material was blood, obtained after dendritic cell vaccination. The receptor source for this set is a human donor with glioblastoma.

V and J are TRBV6-5 and TRBJ1-4, with TRBD1 matching over 7 bases. This CDR3 is built from 12 residues. The V segment lost 6 bases and the J segment 7 bases; nucleotides outside the gene matches: 2. The germline V gene encodes CDR1 MNHEY and CDR2 SVGAGI. Here the CDR3 reads CASRTGAEKLFF. CDR3 bases: TGTGCCAGCAGAACAGGGGCTGAAAAACTGTTTTTT.

The CDR3 sequence is CASSFGVRYSEGAFF. The CDR3 region has the DNA TGTGCCAGCAGCTTTGGGGTCAGATATTCAGAGGGAGCTTTCTTT. The rearrangement uses TRBV5-6 and TRBJ1-1; D gene unclear. The CDR3 is made up of 15 amino acids. The V end was cut by 2 bases, the J end by 10 bases, with 21 bases between. CDR1 and CDR2 from the germline V gene are SGHDT and YYEEEE. The full variable domain, completed using reference TRBV5-6 and TRBJ1-1, is DAGVTQSPTHLIKTRGQQVTLRCSPKSGHDTVSWYQQALGQGPQFIFQYYEEEERQRGNFPDRFSGHQFPNYSSELNVNALLLGDSALYLCASSFGVRYSEGAFFGQGTRLTVV.

The gene calls are TRBV6-5 and TRBJ2-2, with 11 bases lining up with TRBD1. The germline V gene has CDR1 MNHEY and CDR2 SVGAGI. The CDR3 covers 15 residues. Trimming cost V 6 bases and J 6 bases; bases outside gene matches: 6. The CDR3 DNA sequence: TGTGCCAGCAGCCCGGACAGGGGGCACTCCGGGGAGCTGTTTTTT. It codes for CASSPDRGHSGELFF.

The chain joins TRBV25-1 to TRBJ1-1, with D maybe TRBD1 (5 bases). V gave up 3 bases and J gave up 3 bases, with 14 bases separating them. The CDR3 spans 15 residues. Germline V gives CDR1 MGHDK, CDR2 SYGVNS. DNA for the CDR3: TGTGCCAGCAGTGACCCCAGGGTTCGGGACACTGAAGCTTTCTTT. This translates into CASSDPRVRDTEAFF.

CDR3 in DNA: TGTGCCAGCAGTCCGCGGGTTGTGAACACTGAAGCTTTCTTT. It translates to CASSPRVVNTEAFF. The genes are TRBV6-6 and TRBJ1-1; D remains ambiguous. Trimming removed 5 bases from V and 0 bases from J, with 10 bases in between. CDR1 is MNHNY and CDR2 is SVGAGI in the germline V gene (reference sequence). There are 14 residues in the CDR3.

V gene TRBV7-9 combines with J gene TRBJ1-2; D call uncertain. With 0 bases removed from V and 13 bases from J, the gap between germline ends came to 21 bases. CDR1 is SEHNR, CDR2 FQNEAQ, per germline (reference sequence). This CDR3 is built from 15 residues. The CDR3 sequence is CASSLAVAGLKFCTF. The CDR3 region has the DNA TGTGCCAGCAGCTTAGCGGTGGCAGGTCTCAAGTTCTGCACCTTC.

The rearrangement joins TRBV2 to TRBJ2-1; D not certain. The CDR3 runs to 14 residues. The V end lost 2 bases, the J end lost 12 bases, and 17 bases lay between the germline ends. Germline values: CDR1 SNHLY, CDR2 FYNNEI. CDR3 DNA: TGTGCCAGCAGTGAAATCGATACAGTCCCCTGGCAGTTCTTC. Encoded protein: CASSEIDTVPWQFF.

This rearrangement joins TRBV2 to TRBJ2-7; a possible D gene is TRBD1 (5 bases). The CDR3 is made up of 14 amino acids. Germline assignment: CDR1 SNHLY and CDR2 FYNNEI. Trimming left V 4 bases short and J 6 bases short, with 16 bases between. CDR3 sequence (DNA): TGTGCCAGCAGTGTGGGCAAAGGGGCCTCCGAGCAGTACTTC. Its protein product is CASSVGKGASEQYF.

This sequence joins TRBV2 and TRBJ1-2, with TRBD1 as a possible D gene (5 bases). Germline V lookup: CDR1 SNHLY, CDR2 FYNNEI. The CDR3 is made up of 14 amino acids. The V gene lost 8 bases and the J gene lost 7 bases, with 20 bases spanning the gap. The CDR3 is CASRLGSGESGYTF. The DNA for the CDR3 is TGTGCCAGCCGGTTGGGATCGGGGGAGAGTGGCTACACCTTC.

The chain couples TRBV5-1 to TRBJ1-2, with 7 bases identical to TRBD1. CDR1 is SGHRS, CDR2 YFSETQ, per germline. The J segment lost 0 bases and the V segment lost 4 bases, leaving 12 bases of the junction unmatched. This CDR3 has 17 amino acids. The CDR3 coding sequence is TGCGCCAGCAGCCTACGGGACAGCCTACTTTCTAACTATGGCTACACCTTC. Protein product: CASSLRDSLLSNYGYTF. The full variable domain, with the rest looked up from reference TRBV5-1 and TRBJ1-2, is KAGVTQTPRYLIKTRGQQVTLSCSPISGHRSVSWYQQTPGQGLQFLFEYFSETQRNKGNFPGRFSGRQFSNSRSEMNVSTLELGDSALYLCASSLRDSLLSNYGYTFGSGTRLTVV.

This chain links TRBV9 with TRBJ1-4; D unclear. The germline V gene has CDR1 SGDLS and CDR2 YYNGEE. The CDR3 has 15 residues. Trimming took off 3 bases at V and 8 bases at J, with 17 bases between the two ends. For the CDR3, the DNA is TGTGCCAGCAGCGCACAAGGCCCGCCGGGGGAAAAACTGTTTTTT. Its protein is CASSAQGPPGEKLFF.

The chain carries TRBV7-9 and TRBJ2-3; 8 bases agree with TRBD1. V dropped 6 bases and J dropped 3; count of bases not matched to a gene: 5. The CDR3 has 14 residues. Looked up from germline, CDR1 is SEHNR and CDR2 is FQNEAQ (reference sequence). This CDR3 reads CASRDRARTDTQYF. The CDR3 nucleotides read TGTGCCAGCAGGGACAGGGCTAGAACAGATACGCAGTATTTT. Full variable domain (rest looked up from reference TRBV7-9 and TRBJ2-3): DTGVSQNPRHKITKRGQNVTFRCDPISEHNRLYWYRQTLGQGPEFLTYFQNEAQLEKSRLLSDRFSAERPKGSFSTLEIQRTEQGDSAMYLCASRDRARTDTQYFGPGTRLTVL.

The chain employs TRBV9 and TRBJ1-2, with D tentatively TRBD1 (6 bases). Germline-derived CDR1 and CDR2 are SGDLS and YYNGEE. V was pared by 0 bases and J by 3 bases, with 15 bases between. CDR3 length: 16 residues. In nucleotides, the CDR3 is TGTGCCAGCAGCGTAGGGCCGGGGGGCGTTGACTATGGCTACACCTTC. It codes for CASSVGPGGVDYGYTF.

Within the sample, this clone is medium-sized. The chain has TRBV11-1 and TRBJ2-7, with D maybe TRBD2 (6 bases). V was clipped by 5 bases and J by 4 bases, with 12 bases between them. The CDR3 has 13 residues. The germline V gene encodes CDR1 SGHAT and CDR2 FQDESV (reference sequence). For the CDR3, the DNA is TGTGCCAGCAGCGGCCTCGGGGGTTACGAGCAGTACTTC. Protein product: CASSGLGGYEQYF.

V gene TRBV6-6 combines with J gene TRBJ2-2, with TRBD1 identical over 7 bases. Trimming at V came to 6 bases and at J to 0 bases, leaving 1 base not matched to a gene. The germline V gene has CDR1 MNHNY and CDR2 SVGAGI (reference sequence). CDR3 length: 14 residues. The CDR3 DNA reads as TGTGCCAGCAGGGGGACAGCGAACACCGGGGAGCTGTTTTTT. It encodes CASRGTANTGELFF.

The rearrangement links TRBV11-3 to TRBJ2-7, with TRBD2 as a possible D gene (6 bases). V shed 3 bases and J shed 6 bases, with 9 bases lying between them. This CDR3 spans 12 amino acids. Per the germline V gene, CDR1 is SGHNT and CDR2 is YENEEA. The CDR3 is CASSLRGGEQYF. CDR3 in DNA: TGTGCCAGCAGCTTGAGGGGAGGCGAGCAGTACTTC.

This clone was seen just once. The gene calls are TRBV19 and TRBJ2-3; D is possibly TRBD2 (6 bases). Between the trimmed V and J ends, which lost 4 bases and 2 bases, there was a span of 13 bases. The CDR3 runs 15 residues. CDR1 is LNHDA and CDR2 is SQIVND in the germline V gene (reference sequence). The CDR3: CASSTGGGNTDTQYF. In DNA, the CDR3 is TGTGCCAGTAGTACCGGCGGAGGGAACACAGATACGCAGTATTTT.

Details on this clone: Other DNA sequences in the sample encode the same CDR3. J is TRBJ1-4 and V is TRBV5-6; 9 positions agree with TRBD1. The germline V gene has CDR1 SGHDT and CDR2 YYEEEE. V lost 0 bases and J lost 3; bases outside the gene matches: 3. CDR3 length: 16 amino acids. CDR3 DNA sequence: TGTGCCAGCAGCTTGGAACAGGGGGCTTCTAATGAAAAACTGTTTTTT. It is translated as CASSLEQGASNEKLFF.

CDR3 in amino acids: CASSQTSGLQETQYF. The DNA of the CDR3 is TGCGCCAGCAGCCAGACTAGCGGGTTACAAGAGACCCAGTACTTC. V and J are TRBV4-1 and TRBJ2-5, with 10 bases aligning to TRBD2. The CDR3 runs 15 residues. CDR1 is MGHRA and CDR2 is YSYEKL in the germline V gene. Trimming removed 3 bases from V and 2 bases from J; junction bases left unmatched: 3.

This clone was recorded once. The genes are TRBV29-1 and TRBJ1-2, with D tentatively TRBD1 (6 bases). The CDR3 covers 13 residues. The V end lost 0 bases, the J end lost 4 bases, and 9 bases lay between the germline ends. Germline V CDR1 and CDR2: SQVTM, ANQGSEA. CDR3 in amino acids: CSVEEEQGYGYTF. In DNA form, the CDR3 reads TGCAGCGTTGAAGAGGAACAGGGCTATGGCTACACCTTC.

The V gene is TRBV2, the J gene TRBJ1-5, with D possibly being TRBD1 (5 bases). Deletions cut 1 base from V and 4 bases from J, with 11 bases between. Germline lookup yields CDR1 SNHLY and CDR2 FYNNEI. The CDR3 is 15 residues long. The DNA for the CDR3 is TGTGCCAGCAGTGAAGGCAGGGAAGAGAATCAGCCCCAGCATTTT. Amino acids: CASSEGREENQPQHF.

This clone occurred many times. The genes are TRBV4-2 and TRBJ1-2; no reliable D call. The germline V gene encodes CDR1 LGHNA and CDR2 YNFKEQ. This CDR3 has 14 residues. V was shortened by 0 bases and J by 7 bases, with 12 bases between the two germline ends. The CDR3 region has the DNA TGTGCCAGCAGCCAAGATCGCGGAGGGTTTGGCTACACCTTC. This encodes CASSQDRGGFGYTF.

The V and J genes are TRBV10-2 and TRBJ2-3, with D uncertain. Germline assignment: CDR1 WSHSY and CDR2 SAAADI. The CDR3 runs to 14 residues. The V and J ends lost 3 bases and 2 bases respectively, with 9 bases between them. CDR3 amino acids: CASSDSSVTDTQYF. The CDR3 DNA reads as TGCGCCAGCAGTGACTCGTCAGTCACAGATACGCAGTATTTT.

The DNA for the CDR3 is TGTGCCAGCAGCCGATCCACAGCCTATGGCTACACCTTC. This sequence encodes CASSRSTAYGYTF. The chain employs TRBV14 and TRBJ1-2; D gene unclear. Trimming removed 4 bases at V and 4 bases at J, with 10 bases between. CDR3 length equals 13 residues. CDR1 and CDR2 (germline): SGHDN, FVKESK.

This clone was observed once. This chain joins TRBV7-9 and TRBJ1-1; 7 positions match TRBD1. Germline-derived CDR1 and CDR2 are SEHNR and FQNEAQ (reference sequence). The CDR3 extends over 14 amino acids. V lost 6 bases to trimming and J lost 2 bases; unmatched junction nucleotides: 6. The CDR3 spells CASSSTGANTEAFF. CDR3 DNA: TGTGCCAGCAGTAGTACAGGGGCTAACACTGAAGCTTTCTTT.

The CDR3 region has the DNA TGTGCCACCAGCAGAGAACCGGGACTAGCGGGCGAGTACAATGAGCAGTTCTTC. Protein: CATSREPGLAGEYNEQFF. The V and J genes are TRBV15 and TRBJ2-1; 12 nucleotides line up with TRBD2. The CDR3 consists of 18 residues. V was pared by 0 bases and J by 4 bases, with 7 bases of the junction left unmatched. Germline loops: CDR1 LNHNV, CDR2 YYDKDF (reference sequence). The full variable domain, rest sourced from reference TRBV15 and TRBJ2-1, is DAMVIQNPRYQVTQFGKPVTLSCSQTLNHNVMYWYQQKSSQAPKLLFHYYDKDFNNEADTPDNFQSRRPNTSFCFLDIRSPGLGDTAMYLCATSREPGLAGEYNEQFFGPGTRLTVL.